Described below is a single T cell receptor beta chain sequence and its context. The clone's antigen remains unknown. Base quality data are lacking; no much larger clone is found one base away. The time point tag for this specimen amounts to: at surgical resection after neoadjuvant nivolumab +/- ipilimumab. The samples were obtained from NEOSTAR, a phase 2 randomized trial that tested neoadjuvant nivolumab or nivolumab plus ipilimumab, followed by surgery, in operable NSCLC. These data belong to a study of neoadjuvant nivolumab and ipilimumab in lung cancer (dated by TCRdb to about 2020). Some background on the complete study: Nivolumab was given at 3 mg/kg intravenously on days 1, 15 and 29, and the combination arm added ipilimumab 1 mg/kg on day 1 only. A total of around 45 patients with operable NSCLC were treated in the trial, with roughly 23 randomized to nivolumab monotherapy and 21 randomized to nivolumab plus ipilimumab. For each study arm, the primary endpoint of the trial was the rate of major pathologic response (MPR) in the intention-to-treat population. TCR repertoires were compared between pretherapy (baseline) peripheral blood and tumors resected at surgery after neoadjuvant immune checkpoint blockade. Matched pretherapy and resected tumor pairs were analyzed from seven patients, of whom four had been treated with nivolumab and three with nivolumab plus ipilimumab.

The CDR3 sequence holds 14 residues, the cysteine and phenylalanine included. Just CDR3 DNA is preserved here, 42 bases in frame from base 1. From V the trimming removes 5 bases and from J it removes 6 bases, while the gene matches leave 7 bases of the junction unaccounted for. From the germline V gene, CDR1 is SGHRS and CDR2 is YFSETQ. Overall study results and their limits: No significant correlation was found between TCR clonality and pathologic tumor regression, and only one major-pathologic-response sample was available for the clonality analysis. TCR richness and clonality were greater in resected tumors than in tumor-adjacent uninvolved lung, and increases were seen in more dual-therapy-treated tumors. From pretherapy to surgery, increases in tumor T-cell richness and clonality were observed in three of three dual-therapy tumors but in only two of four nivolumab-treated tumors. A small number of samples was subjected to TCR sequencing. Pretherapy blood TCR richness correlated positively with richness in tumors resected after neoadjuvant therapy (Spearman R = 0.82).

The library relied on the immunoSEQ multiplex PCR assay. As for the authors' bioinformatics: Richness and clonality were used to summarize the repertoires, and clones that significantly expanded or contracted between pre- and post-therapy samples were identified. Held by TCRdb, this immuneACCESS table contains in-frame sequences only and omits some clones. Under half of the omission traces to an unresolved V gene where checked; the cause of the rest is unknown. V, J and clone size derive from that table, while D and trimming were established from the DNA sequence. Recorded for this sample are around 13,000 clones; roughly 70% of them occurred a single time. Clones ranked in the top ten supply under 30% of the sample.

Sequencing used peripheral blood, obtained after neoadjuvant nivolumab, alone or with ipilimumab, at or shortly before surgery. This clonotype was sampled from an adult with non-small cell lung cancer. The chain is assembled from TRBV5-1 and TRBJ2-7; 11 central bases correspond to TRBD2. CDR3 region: CASRLAGESLEQYF. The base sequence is TGCGCCAGCAGACTAGCGGGAGAGTCCCTCGAGCAGTACTTC.